Included here is one T cell receptor beta chain sequence, with context. This clone's antigen is unknown. Base qualities were left out, and no much larger clone turns up one base away. TCRbeta CDR3 regions were amplified from genomic DNA using the immunoSEQ Assay, a bias-controlled multiplex PCR. Processing in the source paper ran as follows. Within the assay, amplification of reference gene primers was used to estimate how many nucleated cells each sample contained. To quantify the absolute abundance of each unique TCRbeta CDR3 rearrangement, sequence reads were collapsed and filtered. For each sample, productive Simpson clonality was calculated as the square root of Simpson's diversity index over productive rearrangements. TCRdb took over this immuneACCESS table, retaining in-frame rearrangements with V and J assigned. Such tables are incomplete; in checked studies, under half of the missing clones stem from an unresolved V gene, and the remainder is unexplained. V and J calls and clone size are those listed in that table; D and trimming were worked out from the DNA. A total of about 130,000 clones appear in this sample, roughly 77% of them only once. Just under 5% of the sample belongs to the ten largest clones.

The cysteine opens and the phenylalanine closes a CDR3 of 16 amino acids. Only the CDR3 DNA is retained, 48 bases long and in frame from the first base. In the germline V gene, CDR1 corresponds to SGHRS and CDR2 to YFSETQ. V has 6 bases trimmed and J has 4 bases trimmed; junction bases matching no gene number 13. One collaborating source in Seattle enrolled patients while the patients were actively infected and followed the patients over time throughout the course of disease. The collaborating institutions used their own protocols to collect whole blood in K2EDTA tubes. For TCRbeta analysis, collaborators shipped samples in one of three forms: frozen whole blood, isolated PBMCs, or DNA extracted from either of those sample types. This entry belongs to a study of blood T cell repertoires in COVID-19 (TCRdb year 2020). Regarding the complete study: Samples from collaborators originated in the United States, Italy and Spain and spanned both the acute and convalescent phases of COVID-19. Nearly every sample came with metadata listing a de-identified subject ID, COVID-19 status, age in years and sex. Where available, HLA class I and class II types were taken from metadata supplied by the sample provider and were not determined by assay-based typing. The samples were drawn from two sources: the first 160 participants of the ongoing ImmuneRACE study, and about 1,300 subjects contributed by 6 global collaborators. The material from the prospective study consisted of cDNA or gDNA derived from T cells, B-cell-depleted T cells, or PBMCs. The dataset comprised deeply sampled blood TCRbeta repertoires from subjects exposed to, actively infected with, or recovered from COVID-19. The repertoires were released in a freely available public database intended as a resource for research on the immune response to SARS-CoV-2.

Results and caveats for the whole study, not just this receptor: The amount of clinical and demographic metadata varied by source and participant and was provided uncurated.

The chain is made from TRBV5-1 and TRBJ1-2; 9 junctional bases match TRBD1. Source material: peripheral blood. The sequence was obtained from a woman in her seventies with COVID-19, enrolled during active disease. The DNA reads as follows: TGCGCCAGCAACTCCGGGACAGGGACCTTTGGCTATGGCTACACCTTC. Translation gives CASNSGTGTFGYGYTF. Full variable domain (CDR3 extended with the reference TRBV5-1 and TRBJ1-2 proteins): KAGVTQTPRYLIKTRGQQVTLSCSPISGHRSVSWYQQTPGQGLQFLFEYFSETQRNKGNFPGRFSGRQFSNSRSEMNVSTLELGDSALYLCASNSGTGTFGYGYTFGSGTRLTVV.